Listed below are T cell receptor beta chains from one sample, sequenced in a study of post-analysis software for immune sequencing data. From the PCR reads, TCRdb called clonotypes with MiXCR, one entry per CDR3 protein. The sample lists roughly 540,000 distinct CDR3 sequences, around 31% seen once, with 4.5% to 7.5% in the top ten. Sequencing used blood. All receptors derive from a girl aged 2-17 years with multiple sclerosis. CDR3s include the opening cysteine and the closing phenylalanine or tryptophan. The order of the fields is clone size, D gene, J gene, V gene, CDR3 protein, CDR3 DNA. A D gene is named only where the DNA matches it firmly. The size of a clone is reported for some rows only, either as once, few or many, or as a class for expanded clones.

. . TRBJ2-5 TRBV10-3 CAISAGTFQETQYF TGTGCCATCAGTGCTGGGACTTTTCAAGAGACCCAGTACTTC
few . TRBJ2-6 TRBV7-2 CASSLRVGSGANVRTF .
many . TRBJ2-3 TRBV5-1 CASSLRQGTDTQYF TGTGCCAGCAGCTTGAGGCAGGGCACAGATACGCAGTATTTT
. TRBD2 TRBJ2-3 TRBV5-1 CASSPTGGGRTDTQYF TGCGCCAGCAGCCCTACCGGGGGGGGCCGCACAGATACGCAGTATTTT
few . TRBJ2-5 TRBV5-1 CASSDREPRETQYF TGCGCCAGCAGCGACCGGGAGCCCCGGGAGACCCAGTACTTC
. . TRBJ2-2 TRBV10-3 CAISESPQNTGELFF TGTGCCATCAGTGAGTCGCCACAGAACACCGGGGAGCTGTTTTTT
. TRBD1 TRBJ2-3 TRBV12-3/TRBV12-4 CASLQGTGVFNTDTQYF TGTGCCAGCCTCCAAGGGACAGGGGTGTTCAACACAGATACGCAGTATTTT
few . TRBJ2-1 TRBV19 CASSIALDYNEQFF TGTGCCAGTAGTATAGCGCTAGATTACAATGAGCAGTTCTTC
many TRBD2 TRBJ2-7 TRBV5-1 CASSLAGLAGYEQYF TGCGCCAGCAGCTTGGCCGGCCTAGCGGGGTACGAGCAGTACTTC
. . TRBJ1-5 TRBV20-1 CSAQVQGQPQHF TGCAGTGCCCAGGTCCAGGGTCAGCCCCAGCATTTT
few . TRBJ1-5 TRBV20-1 CSASNTGDSTNQPQHF TGCAGTGCTAGCAATACGGGTGACAGTACTAATCAGCCCCAGCATTTT
. TRBD1 TRBJ2-3 TRBV5-1 CASSLYRRGQADTQYF TGCGCCAGCAGCTTGTACAGAAGGGGGCAAGCAGATACGCAGTATTTT
. . TRBJ2-3 TRBV12-3/TRBV12-4 CASSSTGVLGDTQYF TGTGCCAGCAGTTCGACAGGCGTCTTGGGGGATACGCAGTATTTT
. TRBD1 TRBJ1-1 TRBV10-3 CAIRGDRGNTEAFF TGTGCCATCAGGGGGGACAGGGGGAACACTGAAGCTTTCTTT
. . TRBJ2-5 TRBV12-3/TRBV12-4 CASSFEDRGQYF TGTGCCAGCAGTTTTGAGGACAGAGGGCAGTACTTC
few TRBD2 TRBJ2-1 TRBV20-1 CSAREITGGYDNEQFF TGCAGTGCTAGAGAAATTACGGGGGGGTACGACAATGAGCAGTTCTTC
. TRBD2 TRBJ2-5 TRBV7-9 CASTTTSSQTQYF TGTGCCAGCACCACGACTAGCTCGCAGACCCAGTACTTC
few . TRBJ1-5 TRBV10-3 CAISESDGAGPQHF TGTGCCATCAGTGAGTCGGACGGGGCAGGGCCCCAGCATTTT
. . TRBJ2-1 TRBV6-7 CASSYCGFDEQFF TGTGCCAGCAGTTACTGTGGTTTCGATGAGCAGTTCTTC
. . TRBJ2-5 TRBV5-1 CASSRQPQPQETQYF TGCGCCAGCAGCCGACAGCCACAACCTCAAGAGACCCAGTACTTC
. . TRBJ2-1 TRBV14 CASGQGGGGGFTSYNEQFF TGTGCCAGCGGCCAAGGCGGTGGAGGGGGGTTCACCTCCTACAATGAGCAGTTCTTC
few . TRBJ2-5 TRBV5-4 CASRPSQRRIQETQYF TGTGCCAGCAGACCTTCGCAACGTAGGATACAAGAGACCCAGTACTTC
few . TRBJ1-6 TRBV6-6 CASILQGGSPLHF TGTGCCAGCATTCTACAGGGAGGTTCACCCCTCCACTTT
. . TRBJ2-5 TRBV15 CATSREVGWLETQYF TGTGCCACCAGCAGAGAAGTGGGCTGGCTAGAGACCCAGTACTTC
few . TRBJ2-5 TRBV24-1 CATSDLRGNQETQYF TGTGCCACCAGTGATTTGAGGGGGAACCAAGAGACCCAGTACTTC
. . TRBJ2-5 TRBV10-3 CAISQGGLGETQYF TGTGCCATCAGTCAGGGGGGGCTGGGAGAGACCCAGTACTTC
. . TRBJ1-5 TRBV7-9 CASSFGGARQPQHF TGTGCCAGCAGCTTTGGAGGGGCGCGTCAGCCCCAGCATTTT
. TRBD1 TRBJ2-3 TRBV9 CASSVGPAGRGFTDTQYF TGTGCCAGCAGCGTAGGCCCCGCGGGCAGGGGGTTCACAGATACGCAGTATTTT
few . TRBJ1-2 TRBV6-5 CAGSFQGSYTF TGTGCCGGCAGTTTCCAGGGGAGCTACACCTTC
. . TRBJ2-7 TRBV4-2 CASSQELDGYYEQYF TGTGCCAGCAGCCAAGAATTAGACGGTTACTACGAGCAGTACTTC
once . TRBJ1-1 TRBV29-1 CSVGGQPFF TGCAGCGTTGGGGGGCAACCTTTCTTT
. . TRBJ1-3 TRBV29-1 CSVTGGNTIYF TGCAGCGTGACAGGTGGAAACACCATATATTTT
. . TRBJ2-1 TRBV7-9 CASSRGGSYNEQFF TGTGCCAGCAGCCGGGGAGGCTCCTACAATGAGCAGTTCTTC
. . TRBJ1-1 TRBV4-1 CASSHSRGGTEAFF TGCGCCAGCAGCCACAGTCGGGGTGGCACTGAAGCTTTCTTT
. TRBD1 TRBJ1-5 TRBV5-8 CASRQGARSNQPQHF TGTGCCAGCAGACAGGGGGCGAGGAGCAATCAGCCCCAGCATTTT
. TRBD2 TRBJ2-7 TRBV9 CASSETSGEDVYNEQYF TGTGCCAGCAGCGAGACTAGCGGGGAGGACGTATACAATGAGCAGTACTTC
. . TRBJ1-2 TRBV20-1 CSARGLLGYGYTF TGCAGTGCTAGAGGACTACTGGGCTATGGCTACACCTTC
. . TRBJ1-2 TRBV7-2 CASSFAWGARGGYTF TGTGCCAGCAGCTTTGCGTGGGGGGCGCGGGGTGGCTACACCTTC
. TRBD1 TRBJ2-3 TRBV7-9 CASSLRQGAKTDTQYF TGTGCCAGCAGCCTAAGACAGGGGGCGAAAACAGATACGCAGTATTTT
. TRBD1 TRBJ1-2 TRBV5-1 CASRQQGADYNYGYTF TGCGCCAGCAGACAACAGGGGGCGGACTATAACTATGGCTACACCTTC
. . TRBJ2-3 TRBV5-1 CASSLGIPTDTQYF TGCGCCAGCAGCCTCGGGATACCCACAGATACGCAGTATTTT
. . TRBJ1-2 TRBV12-3/TRBV12-4 CASRSANYGYTF TGTGCCAGCAGGTCAGCTAACTATGGCTACACCTTC